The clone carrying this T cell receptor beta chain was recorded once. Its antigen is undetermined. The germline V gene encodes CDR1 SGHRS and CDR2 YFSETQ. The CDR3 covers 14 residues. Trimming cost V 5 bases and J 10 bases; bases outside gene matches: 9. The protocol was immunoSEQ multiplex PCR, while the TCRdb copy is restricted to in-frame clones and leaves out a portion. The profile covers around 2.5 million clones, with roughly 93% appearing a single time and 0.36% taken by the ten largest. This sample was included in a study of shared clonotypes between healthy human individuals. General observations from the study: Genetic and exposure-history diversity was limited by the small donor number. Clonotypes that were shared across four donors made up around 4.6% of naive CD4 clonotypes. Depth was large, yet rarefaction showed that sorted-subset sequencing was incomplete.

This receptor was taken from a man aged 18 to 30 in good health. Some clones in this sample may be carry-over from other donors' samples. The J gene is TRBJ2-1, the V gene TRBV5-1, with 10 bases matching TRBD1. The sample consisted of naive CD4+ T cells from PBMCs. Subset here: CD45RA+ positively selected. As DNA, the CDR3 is TGCGCCAGCAGTCACGACAGGGGGCAAGGGGAGCAGTTCTTC. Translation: CASSHDRGQGEQFF.